This entry describes one TCR beta chain. Its antigen is unidentified. The entry originates in a study of cytomegalovirus exposure and HLA in healthy donors. About the study: For the approximately 430 genotyped donors, 75% to 90% fell within the Caucasian-associated ancestry cluster. Notes on the study in general: With later analysis, a missense DCLRE1C variant became linked to TCR beta V- and J-gene trimming. Sequencing had likely introduced a cluster of highly shared sequence variants as an artifact. On later analysis, the bulk of CMV-associated TCR beta chains appeared to be HLA-restricted.

The PCR employed 60 Vbeta primers together with 13 Jbeta primers. Libraries were prepared by immunoSEQ multiplex PCR; TCRdb keeps only in-frame clonotypes and omits some of them. The sample gives about 200,000 clones, roughly 90% of which show up once; approximately 0.31% is in the top ten. Germline values: CDR1 SGHTA, CDR2 FQGNSA. Germline trimming cut 4 bases from V and 4 bases from J; bases unmatched to any gene: 10. The CDR3 is 16 amino acids. Sequenced sample: PBMCs. The rearrangement joins TRBV7-2 to TRBJ2-5; 9 bases fit TRBD2. This receptor was identified in a woman younger than 45 in good health and CMV-seronegative. CDR3 nucleotide sequence: TGTGCCAGCAGCTCCGGGGGTAGCGGGGGATTAGAGACCCAGTACTTC. Protein product: CASSSGGSGGLETQYF.